Below are 8 T cell receptor beta chains sequenced from a single sample in a study of shared clonotypes between healthy human individuals. Method: immunoSEQ multiplex PCR; TCRdb's copy keeps in-frame clones and lacks some. Found here are some 2.1 million clones, roughly 93% of them singletons; the top ten hold more than 1.5%. Naive CD8 cells lacked CD45RO and underwent positive selection for CCR7, leaving out terminally differentiated effector memory CD45RA+ cells. Sequencing used naive CD8+ T cells from PBMCs. These TCRs come from a man between 18 and 29 years old in good health. Some clones in this sample may be carry-over from other donors' samples.

The gene calls are TRBV27 and TRBJ2-6, with D possibly TRBD1 on 5 matching bases. The CDR3 runs to 16 residues. CDR1 and CDR2 from the germline V gene are MNHEY and SMNVEV (reference sequence). The V end lost 6 bases, the J end lost 0 bases, and 12 bases lay between the germline ends. The CDR3 DNA sequence: TGTGCCAGCAGCCAGACAGCCTACTCTGGGGCCAACGTCCTGACTTTC. Translating gives CASSQTAYSGANVLTF.

The chain uses TRBV28 and TRBJ2-1, with 9 bases aligning to TRBD2. V shed 3 bases, J shed 8 bases, and the junction held 11 bases outside the gene matches. The CDR3 totals 16 residues. The germline V gene encodes CDR1 MDHEN and CDR2 SYDVKM. The CDR3 region is CASSFHAGSGSYEQFF. For the CDR3, the DNA is TGTGCCAGCAGTTTTCATGCCGGTAGCGGGAGTTATGAGCAGTTCTTC.

The V gene is TRBV27, the J gene TRBJ2-1; D gene ambiguous. The CDR3 spans 13 residues. V dropped 6 bases and J dropped 7 bases, with 13 bases sitting between them. Germline assignment: CDR1 MNHEY and CDR2 SMNVEV (reference sequence). CDR3 bases: TGTGCCAGCAGCCGGACGTTGGGAAATGAGCAGTTCTTC. Encoded protein: CASSRTLGNEQFF.

This chain links TRBV5-6 with TRBJ2-7; D not certain. The CDR3 consists of 13 residues. V gave up 1 base and J gave up 1 base, with 6 bases separating them. CDR1 and CDR2 (germline): SGHDT, YYEEEE. The CDR3 DNA reads as TGTGCCAGCAGCTTGTACCCTTCCTACGAGCAGTACTTC. Protein: CASSLYPSYEQYF.

J is TRBJ2-5 and V is TRBV27; weak D call: TRBD2 (6 bases). The V end lost 5 bases, the J end lost 5 bases, and 15 bases lay between the germline ends. Germline CDR1 reads MNHEY; CDR2 reads SMNVEV (reference sequence). The CDR3 contains 14 residues. The CDR3 loop is CASSLVAGWETQYF. The CDR3 region has the DNA TGTGCCAGCAGTCTGGTGGCGGGATGGGAGACCCAGTACTTC.

The chain carries TRBV7-9 and TRBJ2-5; TRBD1 might be the D (7 bases). The CDR3 length is 17 residues. V was trimmed by 2 bases and J by 1 base, leaving 17 bases between them. The germline V gene encodes CDR1 SEHNR and CDR2 FQNEAQ (reference sequence). The CDR3 bases are TGTGCCAGCAGCTTATGGCGCGGCAGGGGGGCCCAAGAGACCCAGTACTTC. Amino acid sequence: CASSLWRGRGAQETQYF. Full variable domain (rest looked up from reference TRBV7-9 and TRBJ2-5): DTGVSQNPRHKITKRGQNVTFRCDPISEHNRLYWYRQTLGQGPEFLTYFQNEAQLEKSRLLSDRFSAERPKGSFSTLEIQRTEQGDSAMYLCASSLWRGRGAQETQYFGPGTRLLVL.

As to this clone: Additional DNA sequences in this sample encode the identical CDR3. The rearrangement uses TRBV27 and TRBJ2-1; possibly TRBD2 for D (5 bases). CDR1 and CDR2 (germline): MNHEY, SMNVEV (reference sequence). This CDR3 region has 12 residues. V was shortened by 4 bases and J by 6 bases, with 7 bases between the two germline ends. The CDR3 reads CASSSLGNEQFF. The CDR3 DNA reads as TGTGCCAGCAGTTCACTAGGCAATGAGCAGTTCTTC.

As to this clone: Other nucleotide sequences from this sample produce the same CDR3. J is TRBJ1-1 and V is TRBV27, with a possible D match to TRBD1 (5 bases). V was pared by 3 bases and J by 5 bases, with 10 bases between. Germline-derived CDR1 and CDR2 are MNHEY and SMNVEV (reference sequence). The CDR3 length is 13 residues. The CDR3 loop reads CASSFGRGTEAFF. CDR3 DNA: TGTGCCAGCAGTTTTGGCCGGGGGACTGAAGCTTTCTTT.